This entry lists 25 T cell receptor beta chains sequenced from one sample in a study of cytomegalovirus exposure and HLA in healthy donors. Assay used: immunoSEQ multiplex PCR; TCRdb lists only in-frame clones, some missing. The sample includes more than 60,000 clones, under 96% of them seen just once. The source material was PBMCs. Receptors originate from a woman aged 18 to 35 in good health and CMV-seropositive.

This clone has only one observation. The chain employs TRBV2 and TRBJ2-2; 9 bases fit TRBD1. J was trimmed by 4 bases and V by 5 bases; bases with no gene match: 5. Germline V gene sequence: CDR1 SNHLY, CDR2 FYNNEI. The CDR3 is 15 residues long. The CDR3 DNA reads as TGTGCCAGCAGTTGGGACAGGGCCCCCACCGGGGAGCTGTTTTTT. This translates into CASSWDRAPTGELFF.

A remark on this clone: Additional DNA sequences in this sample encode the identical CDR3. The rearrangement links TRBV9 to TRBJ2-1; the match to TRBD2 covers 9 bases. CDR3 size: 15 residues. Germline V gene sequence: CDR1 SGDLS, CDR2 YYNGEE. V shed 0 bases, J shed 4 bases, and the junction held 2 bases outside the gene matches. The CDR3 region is CASSVGLAEYNEQFF. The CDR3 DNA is TGTGCCAGCAGCGTAGGACTAGCGGAATACAATGAGCAGTTCTTC.

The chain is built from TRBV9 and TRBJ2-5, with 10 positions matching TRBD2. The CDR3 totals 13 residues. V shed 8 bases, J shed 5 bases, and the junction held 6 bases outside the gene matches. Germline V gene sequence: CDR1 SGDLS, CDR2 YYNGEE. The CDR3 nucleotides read TGTGCCAGTGGGGCTAGCGGGAGTGAGACCCAGTACTTC. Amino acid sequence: CASGASGSETQYF.

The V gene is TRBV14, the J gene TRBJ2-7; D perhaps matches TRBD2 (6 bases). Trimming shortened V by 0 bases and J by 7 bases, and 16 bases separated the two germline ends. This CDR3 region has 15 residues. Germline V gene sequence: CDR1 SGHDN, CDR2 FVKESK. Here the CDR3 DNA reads TGTGCCAGCAGCCAAGATCAGCGGGTTTTTGGGGAGCAGTACTTC. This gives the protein CASSQDQRVFGEQYF.

This CDR3 is CASSPGMNTEAFF. CDR3 DNA: TGCGCCAGCAGCCCGGGTATGAACACTGAAGCTTTCTTT. The gene calls are TRBV4-3 and TRBJ1-1, with D unresolved. CDR1 is LGHNA and CDR2 is YSLEER in the germline V gene. The CDR3 totals 13 residues. Trimming took off 4 bases at V and 0 bases at J, with 6 bases between the two ends.

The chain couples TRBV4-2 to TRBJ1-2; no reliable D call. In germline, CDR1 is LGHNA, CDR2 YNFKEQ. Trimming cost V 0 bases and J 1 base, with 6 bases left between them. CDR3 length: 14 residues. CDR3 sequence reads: CASSQEGSNYGYTF. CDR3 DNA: TGTGCCAGCAGCCAAGAGGGGAGTAACTATGGCTACACCTTC.

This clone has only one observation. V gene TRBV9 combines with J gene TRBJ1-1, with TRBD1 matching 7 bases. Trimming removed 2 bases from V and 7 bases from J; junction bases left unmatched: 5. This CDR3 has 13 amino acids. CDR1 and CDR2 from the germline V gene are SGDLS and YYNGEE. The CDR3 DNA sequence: TGTGCCAGCAGCGTCCGACAGGGATATGAAGCTTTCTTT. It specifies CASSVRQGYEAFF.

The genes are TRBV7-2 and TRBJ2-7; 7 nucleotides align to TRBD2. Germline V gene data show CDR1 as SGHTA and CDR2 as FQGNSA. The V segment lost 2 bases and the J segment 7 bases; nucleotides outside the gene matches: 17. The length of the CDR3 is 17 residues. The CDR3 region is CASSLLTREGGFAEQYF. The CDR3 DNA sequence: TGTGCCAGCAGCTTACTCACTCGTGAGGGAGGGTTTGCGGAGCAGTACTTC.

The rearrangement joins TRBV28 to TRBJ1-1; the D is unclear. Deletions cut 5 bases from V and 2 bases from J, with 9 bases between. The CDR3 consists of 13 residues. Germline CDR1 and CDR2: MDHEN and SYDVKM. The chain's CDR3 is CASSRLLNTEAFF. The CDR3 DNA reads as TGTGCCAGCAGTCGTCTTCTTAACACTGAAGCTTTCTTT.

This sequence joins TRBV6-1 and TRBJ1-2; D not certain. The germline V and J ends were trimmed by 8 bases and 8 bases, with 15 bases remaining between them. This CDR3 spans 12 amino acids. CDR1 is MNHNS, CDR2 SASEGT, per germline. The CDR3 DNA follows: TGTGCCAGCTTAAGGTGGGAGTCCGGCTACACCTTC. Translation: CASLRWESGYTF.

The CDR3 region has the DNA TGTGCCAGCAGCGTGGGCAGCTATGGCTACACCTTC. Protein sequence: CASSVGSYGYTF. This chain links TRBV9 with TRBJ1-2, with D unclear. The germline V gene encodes CDR1 SGDLS and CDR2 YYNGEE. With 2 bases removed from V and 4 bases from J, the gap between germline ends came to 6 bases. The CDR3 has 12 residues. The variable domain in full, with the rest retrieved from reference TRBV9 and TRBJ1-2, is DSGVTQTPKHLITATGQRVTLRCSPRSGDLSVYWYQQSLDQGLQFLIQYYNGEERAKGNILERFSAQQFPDLHSELNLSSLELGDSALYFCASSVGSYGYTFGSGTRLTVV.

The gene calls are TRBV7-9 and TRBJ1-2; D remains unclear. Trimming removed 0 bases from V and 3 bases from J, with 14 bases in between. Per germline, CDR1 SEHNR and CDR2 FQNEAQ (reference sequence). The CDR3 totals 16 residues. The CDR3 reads CASSLALQAEDYGYTF. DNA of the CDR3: TGTGCCAGCAGCTTAGCGCTTCAGGCGGAGGACTATGGCTACACCTTC.

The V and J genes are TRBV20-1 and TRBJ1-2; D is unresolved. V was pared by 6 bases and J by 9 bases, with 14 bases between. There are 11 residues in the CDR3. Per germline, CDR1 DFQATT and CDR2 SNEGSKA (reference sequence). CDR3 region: CSAHDLTSYTF. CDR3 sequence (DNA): TGCAGTGCCCACGACTTAACAAGCTACACCTTC.

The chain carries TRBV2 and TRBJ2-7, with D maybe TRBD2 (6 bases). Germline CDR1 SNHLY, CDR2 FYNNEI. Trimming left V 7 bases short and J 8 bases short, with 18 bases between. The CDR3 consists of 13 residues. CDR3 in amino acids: CASIRGTREKQYF. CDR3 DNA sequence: TGTGCCAGCATTCGCGGGACCCGCGAGAAGCAGTACTTC.

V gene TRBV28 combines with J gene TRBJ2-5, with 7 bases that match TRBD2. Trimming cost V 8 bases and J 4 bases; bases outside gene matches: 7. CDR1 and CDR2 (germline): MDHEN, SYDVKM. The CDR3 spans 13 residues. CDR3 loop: CASSGGGRETQYF. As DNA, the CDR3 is TGTGCCAGCTCCGGGGGAGGGCGAGAGACCCAGTACTTC.

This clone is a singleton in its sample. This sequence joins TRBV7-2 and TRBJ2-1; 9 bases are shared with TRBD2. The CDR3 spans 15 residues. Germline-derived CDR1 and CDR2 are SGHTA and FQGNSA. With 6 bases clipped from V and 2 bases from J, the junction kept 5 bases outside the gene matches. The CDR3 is CASSNSGSAYNEQFF. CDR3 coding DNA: TGTGCCAGCAGTAATAGCGGGAGCGCCTACAATGAGCAGTTCTTC. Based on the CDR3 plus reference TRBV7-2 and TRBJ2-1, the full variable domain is GAGVSQSPSNKVTEKGKDVELRCDPISGHTALYWYRQSLGQGLEFLIYFQGNSAPDKSGLPSDRFSAERTGGSVSTLTIQRTQQEDSAVYLCASSNSGSAYNEQFFGPGTRLTVL.

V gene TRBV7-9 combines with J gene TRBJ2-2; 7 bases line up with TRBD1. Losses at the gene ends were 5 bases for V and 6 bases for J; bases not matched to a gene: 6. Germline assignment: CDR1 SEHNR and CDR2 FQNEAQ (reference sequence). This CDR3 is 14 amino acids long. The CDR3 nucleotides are TGTGCCAGCAGCCAAAACAGGGGCCCCGGGGAGCTGTTTTTT. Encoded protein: CASSQNRGPGELFF.

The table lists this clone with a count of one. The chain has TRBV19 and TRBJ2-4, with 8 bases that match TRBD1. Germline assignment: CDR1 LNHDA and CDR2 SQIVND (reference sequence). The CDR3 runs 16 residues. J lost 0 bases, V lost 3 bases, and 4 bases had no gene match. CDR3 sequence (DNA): TGTGCCAGTAGTATCAGGGGGCCCTTAGCCAAAAACATTCAGTACTTC. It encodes CASSIRGPLAKNIQYF.

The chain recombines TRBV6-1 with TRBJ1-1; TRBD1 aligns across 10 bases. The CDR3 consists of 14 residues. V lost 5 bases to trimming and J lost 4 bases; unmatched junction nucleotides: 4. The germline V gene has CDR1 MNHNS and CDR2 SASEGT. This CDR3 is CASSRQGAGTEAFF. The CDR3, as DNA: TGTGCCAGCAGTCGACAGGGGGCCGGCACTGAAGCTTTCTTT.

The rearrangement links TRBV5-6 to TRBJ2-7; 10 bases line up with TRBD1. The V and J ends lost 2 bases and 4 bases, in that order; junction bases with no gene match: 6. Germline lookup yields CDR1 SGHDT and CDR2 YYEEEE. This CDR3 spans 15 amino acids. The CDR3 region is CASSLDRGPRYEQYF. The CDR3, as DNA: TGTGCCAGCAGCTTAGACAGGGGGCCACGGTACGAGCAGTACTTC.

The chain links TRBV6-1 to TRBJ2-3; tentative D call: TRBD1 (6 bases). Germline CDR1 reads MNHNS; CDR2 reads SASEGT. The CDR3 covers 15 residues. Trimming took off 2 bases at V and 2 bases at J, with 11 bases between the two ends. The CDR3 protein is CASSENRVDTDTQYF. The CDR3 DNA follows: TGTGCCAGCAGTGAAAACAGGGTTGACACAGATACGCAGTATTTT.

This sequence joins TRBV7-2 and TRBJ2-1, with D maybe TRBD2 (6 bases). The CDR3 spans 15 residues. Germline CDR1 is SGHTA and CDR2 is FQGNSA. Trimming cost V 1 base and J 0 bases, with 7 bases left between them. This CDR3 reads CASSLDGSSYNEQFF. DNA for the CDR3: TGTGCCAGCAGCTTAGACGGGAGCTCCTACAATGAGCAGTTCTTC.

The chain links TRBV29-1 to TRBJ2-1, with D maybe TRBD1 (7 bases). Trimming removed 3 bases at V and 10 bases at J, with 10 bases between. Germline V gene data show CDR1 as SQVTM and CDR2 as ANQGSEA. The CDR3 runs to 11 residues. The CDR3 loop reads CSVDSGGEQFF. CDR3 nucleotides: TGCAGCGTTGATTCAGGGGGGGAGCAGTTCTTC.

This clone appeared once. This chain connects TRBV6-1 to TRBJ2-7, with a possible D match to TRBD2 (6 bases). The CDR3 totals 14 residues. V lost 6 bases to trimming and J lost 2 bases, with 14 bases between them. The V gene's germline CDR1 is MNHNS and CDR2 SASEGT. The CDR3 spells CASSLRSGAYEQYF. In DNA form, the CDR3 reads TGTGCCAGCAGCCTCCGTAGCGGTGCCTACGAGCAGTACTTC.

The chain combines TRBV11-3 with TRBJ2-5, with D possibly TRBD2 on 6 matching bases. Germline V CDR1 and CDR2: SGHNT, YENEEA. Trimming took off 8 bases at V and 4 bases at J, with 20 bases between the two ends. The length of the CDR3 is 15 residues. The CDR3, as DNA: TGTGCCAGCGCACCTGGGGCGACTAGTCTAGAGACCCAGTACTTC. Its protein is CASAPGATSLETQYF.